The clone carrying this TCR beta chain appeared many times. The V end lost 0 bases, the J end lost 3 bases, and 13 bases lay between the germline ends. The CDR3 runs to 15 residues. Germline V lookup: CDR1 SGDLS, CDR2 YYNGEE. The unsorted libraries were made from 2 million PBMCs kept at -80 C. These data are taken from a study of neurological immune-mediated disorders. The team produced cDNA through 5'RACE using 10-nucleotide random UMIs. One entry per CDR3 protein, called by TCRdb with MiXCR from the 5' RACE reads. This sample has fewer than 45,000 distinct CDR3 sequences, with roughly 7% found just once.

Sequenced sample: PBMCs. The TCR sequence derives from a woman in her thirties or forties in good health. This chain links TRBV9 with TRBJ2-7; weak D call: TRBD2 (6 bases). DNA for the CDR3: TGTGCCAGCAGCGTAGGGGGCGGTAGCGGCTACGAGCAGTACTTC. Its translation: CASSVGGGSGYEQYF.